A selection of T cell receptor beta chains follows, all from one sample in a study of cytomegalovirus exposure and HLA in healthy donors. Clones were sequenced by immunoSEQ multiplex PCR, and TCRdb holds only the in-frame ones, with some missing. The repertoire holds roughly 96,000 clones, roughly 79% seen once, with roughly 3% in the top ten. The material sequenced was PBMCs. The receptors were sampled from a female donor in good health and CMV-seropositive. Both conserved end residues are part of each CDR3. D genes are given only for firm matches. A clone size is listed for some rows: how often the clone was seen (once, few, many), or a class if it is expanded.

-	TRBJ2-3	TRBV4-3	-	CASSQDVGTDTQYF	TGCGCCAGCAGCCAAGACGTCGGTACAGATACGCAGTATTTT
-	TRBJ1-1	TRBV6-5	-	CASSYNSGRGTEAFF	TGTGCCAGCAGTTATAATAGCGGTCGAGGCACTGAAGCTTTCTTT
-	TRBJ2-7	TRBV18	TRBD1	CASSSTGTGTYEQYF	TGTGCCAGCTCATCTACCGGGACAGGTACCTACGAGCAGTACTTC
-	TRBJ2-5	TRBV9	TRBD2	CASSVGGGQETQYF	TGTGCCAGCAGCGTAGGGGGGGGACAAGAGACCCAGTACTTC
-	TRBJ2-7	TRBV6-4	TRBD2	CASSDSGTSGRSSYEQYF	TGTGCCAGCAGTGACTCGGGGACTAGCGGGAGGAGCTCCTACGAGCAGTACTTC
-	TRBJ2-7	TRBV25-1	TRBD1	CASSDSGTGNPEQYF	TGTGCCAGCAGTGACTCCGGGACAGGGAACCCCGAGCAGTACTTC
few	TRBJ2-7	TRBV2	-	CASSGWENYEQYF	TGTGCCAGCAGTGGTTGGGAGAACTACGAGCAGTACTTC
-	TRBJ1-5	TRBV30	-	CAWSNRVNQPQHF	TGTGCCTGGAGTAACAGGGTCAATCAGCCCCAGCATTTT
once	TRBJ1-1	TRBV7-9	TRBD1	CASSSDRGWGTEAFF	TGTGCCAGCAGCTCCGACAGGGGTTGGGGGACTGAAGCTTTCTTT
-	TRBJ2-1	TRBV11-2	TRBD1	CASSLVQGAENEQFF	TGTGCCAGCAGCTTAGTACAGGGGGCAGAAAATGAGCAGTTCTTC
-	TRBJ2-7	TRBV29-1	TRBD1	CSVKTGSVPYEQYF	TGCAGCGTTAAGACAGGGTCCGTTCCCTACGAGCAGTACTTC
-	TRBJ1-2	TRBV10-3	-	CAISFRVDGYTF	TGTGCCATCAGTTTCAGGGTTGATGGCTACACCTTC
-	TRBJ2-3	TRBV29-1	-	CSVAGSPDTQYF	TGCAGCGTTGCCGGGAGCCCAGATACGCAGTATTTT
-	TRBJ1-5	TRBV7-2	TRBD1	CASTGTGGRVEPQHF	TGTGCCAGTACCGGGACAGGGGGCAGGGTCGAGCCCCAGCATTTT
-	TRBJ1-2	TRBV29-1	-	CSVVEVRYGYTF	TGCAGCGTTGTCGAGGTACGCTATGGCTACACCTTC
once	TRBJ1-5	TRBV6-1	TRBD1	CASIPRDRGFQPQHF	TGTGCCAGCATCCCCCGGGACAGGGGTTTCCAGCCCCAGCATTTT
-	TRBJ2-3	TRBV11-1	TRBD1	CASSSLDRVEDTQYF	TGTGCCAGCAGCTCCTTGGACAGGGTGGAAGATACGCAGTATTTT
-	TRBJ2-5	TRBV7-2	-	CASSLGGGRLETQYF	TGTGCCAGCAGCTTAGGGGGGGGCCGCCTGGAGACCCAGTACTTC
-	TRBJ2-1	TRBV28	TRBD2	CASSWPGLDLTMQQFF	TGTGCCAGCAGTTGGCCGGGACTAGACCTTACAATGCAGCAGTTCTTC
once	TRBJ2-5	TRBV7-2	-	CASSTDWSARTQYF	TGTGCCAGCAGCACTGACTGGTCGGCACGGACCCAGTACTTC
-	TRBJ2-5	TRBV7-2	-	CATSRGFQETQYF	TGTGCCACCTCCCGGGGGTTCCAAGAGACCCAGTACTTC
-	TRBJ1-3	TRBV9	-	CASSPRGATDRNTIYF	TGTGCCAGCAGCCCCCGGGGGGCGACAGATAGAAACACCATATATTTT
-	TRBJ2-7	TRBV10-1	-	CASSEWDTASYEQYF	TGCGCCAGCAGTGAATGGGACACCGCGTCCTACGAGCAGTACTTC
-	TRBJ2-1	TRBV5-4	TRBD2	CASSMRGGRSYNEQFF	TGTGCCAGCAGCATGAGGGGCGGGAGGTCCTACAATGAGCAGTTCTTC
-	TRBJ2-5	TRBV2	-	CASSLNGGVLQETQYF	TGTGCCAGCAGTTTAAACGGCGGGGTCCTCCAAGAGACCCAGTACTTC
-	TRBJ2-7	TRBV5-1	TRBD1	CASSLSPDRGYEQYF	TGCGCCAGCAGCTTGTCCCCAGACAGGGGCTACGAGCAGTACTTC
-	TRBJ2-7	TRBV28	-	CASSLDSYEQYF	TGTGCCAGCAGTTTAGACAGCTACGAGCAGTACTTC
many	TRBJ2-5	TRBV6-1	TRBD2	CASSELAGGPQETQYF	TGTGCCAGCAGTGAACTAGCGGGAGGTCCCCAAGAGACCCAGTACTTC
-	TRBJ2-3	TRBV7-7	-	CASSQTPGTDTQYF	TGTGCTAGCAGCCAGACCCCAGGGACAGATACGCAGTATTTT
-	TRBJ2-3	TRBV4-1	-	CASSPTHRLPTTDTQYF	TGCGCCAGCAGCCCAACTCACAGGTTACCTACCACAGATACGCAGTATTTT
-	TRBJ1-2	TRBV28	-	CASSRTGGGYGYTF	TGTGCCAGCTCCCGAACGGGAGGGGGCTATGGCTACACCTTC
few	TRBJ2-3	TRBV29-1	-	CSVKDREGFLGTQYF	TGCAGCGTTAAGGACAGGGAGGGGTTTTTAGGGACGCAGTATTTT
-	TRBJ2-7	TRBV30	TRBD1	CAWSADRGPNYEQYF	TGTGCCTGGAGTGCGGACAGGGGGCCGAACTACGAGCAGTACTTC
-	TRBJ2-7	TRBV7-9	-	CASSSGTYVYEQYF	TGTGCCAGCAGCTCCGGGACTTACGTCTACGAGCAGTACTTC
-	TRBJ2-1	TRBV10-3	TRBD2	CATGLAGDHEQFF	TGTGCCACGGGACTAGCGGGAGACCATGAGCAGTTCTTC
once	TRBJ2-7	TRBV29-1	TRBD1	CSALWGQGYSYEQYF	TGCAGCGCGTTGTGGGGACAGGGATATTCCTACGAGCAGTACTTC
-	TRBJ2-5	TRBV14	TRBD1	CASSWRQGSETQYF	TGTGCCAGCAGCTGGAGACAGGGATCCGAGACCCAGTACTTC
-	TRBJ2-1	TRBV30	TRBD1	CACPTNRGNLYNEQFF	TGTGCCTGCCCGACTAACAGGGGGAATTTGTACAATGAGCAGTTCTTC
-	TRBJ2-5	TRBV5-6	TRBD2	CASSRGGGTQYF	TGTGCCAGCAGCCGTGGGGGGGGGACCCAGTACTTC
-	TRBJ2-6	TRBV27	-	CASSSRAGANVLTF	TGTGCCAGCAGTTCCAGGGCTGGGGCCAACGTCCTGACTTTC
-	TRBJ1-1	TRBV19	-	CASRVQRGGKAFF	TGTGCCTCAAGGGTGCAACGGGGAGGTAAAGCTTTCTTT
-	TRBJ1-2	TRBV6-5	-	CASSAPGVSYCGYTF	TGTGCCAGCAGTGCCCCGGGGGTCAGTTACTGTGGCTACACCTTC
-	TRBJ2-3	TRBV4-1	TRBD2	CASSQKGLAGNTDTQYF	TGCGCCAGCAGCCAGAAGGGACTAGCGGGGAACACAGATACGCAGTATTTT
-	TRBJ1-2	TRBV30	-	CAWSPGAIYGYTF	TGTGCCTGGAGTCCAGGGGCCATCTATGGCTACACCTTC
-	TRBJ1-2	TRBV13	-	CASSLSRGGGYTF	TGTGCCAGCAGCCTCTCGCGGGGAGGCGGCTACACCTTC
-	TRBJ2-1	TRBV30	TRBD2	CAWTRDSGYYNEQFF	TGTGCCTGGACTAGGGATAGCGGGTACTACAATGAGCAGTTCTTC
-	TRBJ2-7	TRBV15	TRBD1	CATGSNWAGGKDEQYF	TGTGCCACCGGCAGTAACTGGGCAGGGGGCAAGGACGAGCAGTACTTC
-	TRBJ2-5	TRBV7-2	TRBD1	CASSSAPAGGSYQYF	TGTGCCAGCAGCTCCGCACCAGCAGGGGGATCCTACCAGTACTTC
-	TRBJ2-2	TRBV7-9	-	CASSLLAGTTGELFF	TGTGCCAGCAGCTTATTGGCAGGGACAACCGGGGAGCTGTTTTTT
-	TRBJ2-4	TRBV10-1	-	CASSGAGTPRLAKNIQYF	TGCGCCAGCAGTGGGGCCGGGACACCCCGGCTAGCCAAAAACATTCAGTACTTC
few	TRBJ1-5	TRBV7-8	TRBD1	CASSFGQGDNQPQHF	TGTGCCAGCAGCTTCGGACAGGGCGACAATCAGCCCCAGCATTTT
once	TRBJ2-2	TRBV4-2	TRBD1	CASSQETGTRTGELFF	TGTGCCAGCAGCCAAGAGACAGGGACGCGCACCGGGGAGCTGTTTTTT
-	TRBJ2-1	TRBV2	TRBD2	CASSELAGGTSYNEQFF	TGTGCCAGCAGTGAATTGGCGGGGGGGACTTCCTACAATGAGCAGTTCTTC
once	TRBJ1-1	TRBV21-1	-	CASSNVDVSSSGTEAFF	TGTGCCAGCAGCAATGTGGATGTGAGTAGTTCGGGCACTGAAGCTTTCTTT
-	TRBJ2-1	TRBV13	-	CASNPGRRVGEQFF	TGTGCCAGCAACCCTGGGAGGAGGGTGGGTGAGCAGTTCTTC
-	TRBJ1-2	TRBV7-2	-	CASSLERDGGYTF	TGTGCCAGCAGCTTAGAACGGGATGGTGGCTACACCTTC
-	TRBJ1-3	TRBV5-1	-	CASRRTADTIYF	TGCGCCAGCAGACGGACAGCGGACACCATATATTTT
few	TRBJ1-2	TRBV19	-	CASSAGGFYGYTF	TGTGCCAGTAGTGCGGGCGGCTTCTATGGCTACACCTTC
-	TRBJ1-5	TRBV10-3	-	CAISGQSDQPQHF	TGTGCCATCAGCGGACAGTCCGATCAGCCCCAGCATTTT